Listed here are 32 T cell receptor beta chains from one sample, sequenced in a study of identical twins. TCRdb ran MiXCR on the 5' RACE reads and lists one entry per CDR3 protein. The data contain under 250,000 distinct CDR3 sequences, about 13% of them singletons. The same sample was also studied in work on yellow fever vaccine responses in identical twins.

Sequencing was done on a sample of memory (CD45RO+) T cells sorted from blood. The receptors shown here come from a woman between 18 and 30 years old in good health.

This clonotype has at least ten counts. The DNA of the CDR3 is TGCAGCGTTCGCGGGGGAGTCGGCAAAAACATTCAGTACTTC. Translating it yields CSVRGGVGKNIQYF. The J gene is TRBJ2-4, the V gene TRBV29-1; 7 nucleotides line up with TRBD2. The V segment lost 5 bases and the J segment 3 bases; nucleotides outside the gene matches: 7. The germline V gene has CDR1 SQVTM and CDR2 ANQGSEA. The CDR3 extends over 14 amino acids.

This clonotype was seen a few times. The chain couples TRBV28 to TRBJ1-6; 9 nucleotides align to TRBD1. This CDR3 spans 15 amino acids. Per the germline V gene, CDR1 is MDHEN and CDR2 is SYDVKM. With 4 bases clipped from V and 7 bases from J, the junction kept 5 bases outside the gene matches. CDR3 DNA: TGTGCCAGCAGTTACCCGGGACAGGGAAATTCACCCCTCCACTTT. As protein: CASSYPGQGNSPLHF.

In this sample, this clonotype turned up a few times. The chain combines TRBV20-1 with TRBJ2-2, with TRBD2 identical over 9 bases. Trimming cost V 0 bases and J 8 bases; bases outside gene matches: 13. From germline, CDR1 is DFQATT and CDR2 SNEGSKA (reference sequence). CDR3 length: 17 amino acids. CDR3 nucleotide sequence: TGCAGTGCTAGAGACCGTAGCGGGAGCGGTGTATCTGGGGAGCTGTTTTTT. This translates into CSARDRSGSGVSGELFF.

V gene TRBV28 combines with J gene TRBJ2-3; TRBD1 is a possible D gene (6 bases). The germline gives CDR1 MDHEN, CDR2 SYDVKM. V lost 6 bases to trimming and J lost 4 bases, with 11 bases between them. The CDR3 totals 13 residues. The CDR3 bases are TGTGCCAGCAGGGAAGGGGGAGCAGATACGCAGTATTTT. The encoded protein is CASREGGADTQYF.

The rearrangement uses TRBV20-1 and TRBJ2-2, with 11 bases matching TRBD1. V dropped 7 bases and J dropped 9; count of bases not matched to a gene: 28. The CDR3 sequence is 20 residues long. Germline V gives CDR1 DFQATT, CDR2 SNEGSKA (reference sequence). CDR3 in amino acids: CSGRGRNEGQGDLFARELFF. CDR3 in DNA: TGCAGTGGGAGGGGTCGGAATGAGGGACAGGGGGACCTCTTCGCCAGGGAGCTGTTTTTT.

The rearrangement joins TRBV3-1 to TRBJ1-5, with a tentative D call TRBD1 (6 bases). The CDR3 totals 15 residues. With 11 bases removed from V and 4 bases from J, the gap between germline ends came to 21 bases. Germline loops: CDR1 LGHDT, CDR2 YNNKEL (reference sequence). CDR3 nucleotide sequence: TGTGCCTGCTCCCGTCGGACAGACGGGAATCAGCCCCAGCATTTT. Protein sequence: CACSRRTDGNQPQHF.

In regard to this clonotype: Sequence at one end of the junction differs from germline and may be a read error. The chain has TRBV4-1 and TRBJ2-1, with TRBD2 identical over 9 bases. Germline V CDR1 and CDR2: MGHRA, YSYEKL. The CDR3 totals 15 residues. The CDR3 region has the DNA TGCGCCAGCAGCCAAGCCGGGACTAGCTACCATGAGCAGTTCTTC. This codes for CASSQAGTSYHEQFF.

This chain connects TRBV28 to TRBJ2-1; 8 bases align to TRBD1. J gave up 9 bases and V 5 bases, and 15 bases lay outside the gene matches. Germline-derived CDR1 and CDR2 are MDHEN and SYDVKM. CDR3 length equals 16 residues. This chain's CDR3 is CASSPKQGVLFPEQFF. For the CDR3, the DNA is TGTGCCAGCAGTCCCAAACAGGGGGTTTTGTTTCCTGAGCAGTTCTTC.

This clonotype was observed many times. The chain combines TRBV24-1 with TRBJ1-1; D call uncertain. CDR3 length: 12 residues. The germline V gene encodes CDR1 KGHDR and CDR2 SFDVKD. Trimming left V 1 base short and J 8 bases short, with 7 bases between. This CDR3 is CATSDFVGEAFF. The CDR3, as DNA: TGTGCCACCAGTGATTTCGTTGGGGAAGCTTTCTTT.

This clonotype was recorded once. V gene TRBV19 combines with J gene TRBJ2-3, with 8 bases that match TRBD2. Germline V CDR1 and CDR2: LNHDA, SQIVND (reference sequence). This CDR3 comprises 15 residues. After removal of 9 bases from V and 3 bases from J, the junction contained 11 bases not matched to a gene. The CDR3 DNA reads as TGTGCCAGCGGGAGGGGCGGGGGACCTACAGATACGCAGTATTTT. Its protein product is CASGRGGGPTDTQYF.

The DNA of the CDR3 is TGCAGTGCTAGAGATGGCTTTGGCACAGATACGCAGTATTTT. Translated, it gives CSARDGFGTDTQYF. The V gene is TRBV20-1, the J gene TRBJ2-3; no reliable D call. Germline V lookup: CDR1 DFQATT, CDR2 SNEGSKA (reference sequence). V gave up 0 bases and J gave up 1 base, with 8 bases separating them. The CDR3 has 14 amino acids.

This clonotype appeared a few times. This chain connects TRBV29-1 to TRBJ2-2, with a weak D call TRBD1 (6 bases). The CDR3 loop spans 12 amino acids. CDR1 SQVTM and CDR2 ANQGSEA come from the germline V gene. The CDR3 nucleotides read TGCTCCGGGTGGGGGCCCCACGGGGAGCTGTTTTTT. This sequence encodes CSGWGPHGELFF.

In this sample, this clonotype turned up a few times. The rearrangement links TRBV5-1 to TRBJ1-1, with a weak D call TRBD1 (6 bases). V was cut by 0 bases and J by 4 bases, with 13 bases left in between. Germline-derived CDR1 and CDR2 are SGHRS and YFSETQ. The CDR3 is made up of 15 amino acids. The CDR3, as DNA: TGCGCCAGCAGCTTGGGCGGTTGGGGGCTCACTGAAGCTTTCTTT. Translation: CASSLGGWGLTEAFF.

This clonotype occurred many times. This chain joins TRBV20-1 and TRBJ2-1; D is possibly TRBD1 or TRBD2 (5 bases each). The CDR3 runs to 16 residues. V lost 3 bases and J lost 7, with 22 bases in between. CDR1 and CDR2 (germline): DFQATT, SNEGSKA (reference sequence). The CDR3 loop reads CSARERGRVTLNEQFF. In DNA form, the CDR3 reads TGCAGTGCTAGGGAGAGGGGCAGGGTGACTCTTAATGAGCAGTTCTTC.

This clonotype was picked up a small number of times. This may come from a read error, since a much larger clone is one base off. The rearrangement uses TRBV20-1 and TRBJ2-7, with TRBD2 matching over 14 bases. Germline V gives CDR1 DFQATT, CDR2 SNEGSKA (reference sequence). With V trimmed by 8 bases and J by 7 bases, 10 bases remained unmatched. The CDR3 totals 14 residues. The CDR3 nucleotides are TGCAGTCGACCAGGACTAGCGGGGGGAAAAGAGCAGTACTTC. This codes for CSRPGLAGGKEQYF.

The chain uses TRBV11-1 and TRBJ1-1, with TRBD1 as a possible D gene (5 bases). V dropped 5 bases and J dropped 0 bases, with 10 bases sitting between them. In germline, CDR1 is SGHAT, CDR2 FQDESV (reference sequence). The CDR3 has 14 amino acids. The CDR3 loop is CASSRGLLNTEAFF. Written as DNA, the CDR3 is TGTGCCAGCAGCCGGGGACTTTTGAACACTGAAGCTTTCTTT.

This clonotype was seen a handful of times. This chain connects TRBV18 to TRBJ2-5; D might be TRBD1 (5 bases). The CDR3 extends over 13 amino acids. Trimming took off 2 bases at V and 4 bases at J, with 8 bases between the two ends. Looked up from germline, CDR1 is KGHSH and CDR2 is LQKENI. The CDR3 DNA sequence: TGTGCCAGCTCACCAGTCCAGGGAGAGACCCAGTACTTC. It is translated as CASSPVQGETQYF.

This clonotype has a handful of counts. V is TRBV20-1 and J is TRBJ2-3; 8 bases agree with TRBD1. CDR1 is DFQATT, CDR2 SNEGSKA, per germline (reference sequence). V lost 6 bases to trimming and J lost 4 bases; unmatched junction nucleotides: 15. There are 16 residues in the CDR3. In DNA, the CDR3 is TGCAGTGCCAGCATTCCTTCAGGGGGCTCGTCAGATACGCAGTATTTT. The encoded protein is CSASIPSGGSSDTQYF.

CDR3 nucleotide sequence: TGTGCCAGCAGCCAGGACGAAAACAACCGGGCTACCACCTGGGAGGGCCAGTACTTC. Translated, it gives CASSQDENNRATTWEGQYF. The chain combines TRBV4-2 with TRBJ2-5, with TRBD2 identical over 7 bases. The CDR3 contains 19 residues. Germline values: CDR1 LGHNA, CDR2 YNFKEQ. The V gene end was trimmed by 3 bases and the J gene end by 10 bases; junction bases not matched to a gene: 26.

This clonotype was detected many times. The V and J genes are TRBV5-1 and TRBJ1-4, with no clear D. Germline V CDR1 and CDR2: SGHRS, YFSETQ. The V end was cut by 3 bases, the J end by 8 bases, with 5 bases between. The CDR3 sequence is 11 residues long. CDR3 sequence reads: CASSYGEKLFF. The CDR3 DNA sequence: TGCGCCAGCAGCTACGGGGAAAAACTGTTTTTT. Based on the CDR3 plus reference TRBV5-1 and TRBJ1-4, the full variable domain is KAGVTQTPRYLIKTRGQQVTLSCSPISGHRSVSWYQQTPGQGLQFLFEYFSETQRNKGNFPGRFSGRQFSNSRSEMNVSTLELGDSALYLCASSYGEKLFFGSGTQLSVL.

CDR3: CSAQSLRGLAGDNEQFF. The CDR3 DNA follows: TGCAGTGCTCAGAGCCTTCGAGGGCTAGCGGGGGACAATGAGCAGTTCTTC. V usage is TRBV20-1 and J usage is TRBJ2-1; 10 bases line up with TRBD2. Germline V CDR1 and CDR2: DFQATT, SNEGSKA (reference sequence). CDR3 size: 17 residues. The V segment lost 5 bases and the J segment 5 bases; nucleotides outside the gene matches: 15.

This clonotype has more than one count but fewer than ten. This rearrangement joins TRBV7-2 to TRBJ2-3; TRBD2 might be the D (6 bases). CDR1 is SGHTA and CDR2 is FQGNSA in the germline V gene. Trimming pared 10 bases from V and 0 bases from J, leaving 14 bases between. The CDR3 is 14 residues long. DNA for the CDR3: TGTGCCACCGCACGTGGGGGGAGCACAGATACGCAGTATTTT. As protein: CATARGGSTDTQYF.

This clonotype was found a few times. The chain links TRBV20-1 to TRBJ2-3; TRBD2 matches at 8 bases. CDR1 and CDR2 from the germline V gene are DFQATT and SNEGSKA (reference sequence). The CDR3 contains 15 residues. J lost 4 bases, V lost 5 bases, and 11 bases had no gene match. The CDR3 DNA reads TGCAGTGCTTACTCTACTAGCGGACTCCCAGATACGCAGTATTTT. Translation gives CSAYSTSGLPDTQYF.

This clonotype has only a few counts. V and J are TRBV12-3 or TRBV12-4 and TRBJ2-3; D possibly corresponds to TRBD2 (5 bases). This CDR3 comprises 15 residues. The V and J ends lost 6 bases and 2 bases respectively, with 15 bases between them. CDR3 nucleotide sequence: TGTGCCAGCAGGCCCCCAAGCGGTAACACAGATACGCAGTATTTT. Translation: CASRPPSGNTDTQYF.

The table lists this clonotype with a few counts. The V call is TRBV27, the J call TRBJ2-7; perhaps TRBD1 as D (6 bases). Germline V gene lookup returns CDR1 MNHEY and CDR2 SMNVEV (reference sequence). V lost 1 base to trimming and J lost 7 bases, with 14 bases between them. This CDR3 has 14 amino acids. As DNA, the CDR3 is TGTGCCAGCAGTTTATTTACAGGGAGTAGGGAGCAGTACTTC. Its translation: CASSLFTGSREQYF.

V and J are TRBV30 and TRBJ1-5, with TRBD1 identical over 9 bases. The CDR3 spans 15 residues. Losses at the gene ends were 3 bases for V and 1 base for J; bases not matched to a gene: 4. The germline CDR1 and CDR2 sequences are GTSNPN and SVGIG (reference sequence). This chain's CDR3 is CAWSIQGASNQPQHF. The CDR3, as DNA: TGTGCCTGGAGCATACAGGGGGCGAGCAATCAGCCCCAGCATTTT.

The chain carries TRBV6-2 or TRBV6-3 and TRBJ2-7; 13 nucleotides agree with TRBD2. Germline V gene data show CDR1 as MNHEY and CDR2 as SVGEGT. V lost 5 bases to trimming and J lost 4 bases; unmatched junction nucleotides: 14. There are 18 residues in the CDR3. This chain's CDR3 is CASSLDIGLAGDSYEQYF. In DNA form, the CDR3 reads TGTGCCAGCAGTCTTGACATCGGACTAGCGGGAGACAGTTACGAGCAGTACTTC.

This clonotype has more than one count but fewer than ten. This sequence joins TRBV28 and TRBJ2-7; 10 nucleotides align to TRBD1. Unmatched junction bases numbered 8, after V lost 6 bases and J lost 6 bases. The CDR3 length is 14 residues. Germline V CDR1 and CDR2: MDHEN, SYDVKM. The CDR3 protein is CASREPGTGAEQYF. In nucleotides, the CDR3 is TGTGCCAGCAGAGAGCCCGGGACAGGGGCCGAGCAGTACTTC.

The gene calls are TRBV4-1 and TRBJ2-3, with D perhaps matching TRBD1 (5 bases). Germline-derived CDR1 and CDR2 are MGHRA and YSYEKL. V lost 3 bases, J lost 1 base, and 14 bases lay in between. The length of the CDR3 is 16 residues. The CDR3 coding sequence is TGCGCCAGCAGCCAGACTTCAGGGATAGGCACAGATACGCAGTATTTT. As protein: CASSQTSGIGTDTQYF.

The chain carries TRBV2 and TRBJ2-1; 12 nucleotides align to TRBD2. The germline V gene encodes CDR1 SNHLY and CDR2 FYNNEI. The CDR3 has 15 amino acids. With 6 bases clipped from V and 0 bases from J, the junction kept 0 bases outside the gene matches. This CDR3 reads CASRGLAGSYNEQFF. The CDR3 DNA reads TGTGCCAGCAGGGGACTAGCGGGCTCCTACAATGAGCAGTTCTTC.

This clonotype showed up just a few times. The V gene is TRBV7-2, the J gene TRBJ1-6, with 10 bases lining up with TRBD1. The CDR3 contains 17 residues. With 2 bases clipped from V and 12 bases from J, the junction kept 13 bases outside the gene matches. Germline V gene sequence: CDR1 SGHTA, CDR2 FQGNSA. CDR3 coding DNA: TGTGCCAGCAGCTTAAGGCAAACCCGGGACAGGGGTTTACCCCTCCACTTT. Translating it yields CASSLRQTRDRGLPLHF.

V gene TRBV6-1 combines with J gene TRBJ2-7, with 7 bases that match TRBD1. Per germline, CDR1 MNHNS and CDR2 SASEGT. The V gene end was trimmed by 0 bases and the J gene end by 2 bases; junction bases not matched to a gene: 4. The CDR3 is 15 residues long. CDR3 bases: TGTGCCAGCAGTGAAGCTTGGACAGGAACCTACGAGCAGTACTTC. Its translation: CASSEAWTGTYEQYF.